The source of this T cell receptor beta chain is a study of blood T cell repertoires in COVID-19. Overall study: Samples of COVID-19 (acute and convalescent) were obtained from the United States, Italy and Spain. From T cells, B-cell-depleted T cells, or PBMCs came the material, which was cDNA or gDNA.

Authors' data handling: Amplification of reference gene primers provided the estimated nucleated cell counts. The table came from immunoSEQ multiplex PCR; TCRdb's copy has only in-frame clones and leaves some out. The DNA gave D and trimming, while V, J and clone size come from that table. The sample holds nearly 60,000 clones, around 90% seen once. Germline values: CDR1 MNHEY, CDR2 SMNVEV (reference sequence). Trimming took 8 bases from V and 2 from J, leaving 17 bases between them. The CDR3 is 15 amino acids. The sequenced material came from peripheral blood. The chain employs TRBV27 and TRBJ2-3; D perhaps matches TRBD2 (6 bases). The receptor's source is a man aged 60-69 years with active COVID-19. The CDR3 protein is CASQTRETFTDTQYF. In DNA, the CDR3 is TGTGCCAGCCAGACTCGGGAGACCTTCACAGATACGCAGTATTTT.